This T cell receptor (beta chain) was captured by sequencing in a study of T cell responses to AZD1222 COVID-19 vaccine. Repertoires were generated with immunoSEQ multiplex PCR, while TCRdb's copy carries only in-frame clones and drops some. The data contain 150,000 to 200,000 clones, 90% of them seen just once; the ten biggest clones take up about 5.9%. The germline CDR1 and CDR2 sequences are LNHDA and SQIVND (reference sequence). V dropped 1 base and J dropped 1 base, with 8 bases sitting between them. CDR3 size: 16 residues. This clone was detected once. The same CDR3 is also encoded by other DNA sequences in this sample.

This chain uses TRBV19 with TRBJ2-6, with TRBD1 as a possible D gene (5 bases). The starting material was peripheral blood, obtained 28 days after the second AZD1222 dose. The sequence was collected from an adult who received the AZD1222 COVID-19 vaccine. The CDR3 DNA follows: TGTGCCAGTAGTATAGGGCAGGGTTCTGGGGCCAACGTCCTGACTTTC. Translating gives CASSIGQGSGANVLTF.